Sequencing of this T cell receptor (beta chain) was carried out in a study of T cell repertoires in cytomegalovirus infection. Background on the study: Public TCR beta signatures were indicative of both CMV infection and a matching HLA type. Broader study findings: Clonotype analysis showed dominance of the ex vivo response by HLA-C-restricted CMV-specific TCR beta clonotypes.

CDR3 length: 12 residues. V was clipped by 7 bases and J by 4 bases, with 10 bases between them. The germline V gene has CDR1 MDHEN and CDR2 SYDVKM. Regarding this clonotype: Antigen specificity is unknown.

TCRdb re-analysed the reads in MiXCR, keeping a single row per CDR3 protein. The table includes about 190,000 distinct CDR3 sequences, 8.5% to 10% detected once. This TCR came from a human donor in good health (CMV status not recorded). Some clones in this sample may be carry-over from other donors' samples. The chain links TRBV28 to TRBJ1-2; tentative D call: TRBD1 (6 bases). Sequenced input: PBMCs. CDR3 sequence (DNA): TGTGCCAGCACCTCGGACAGCTATGGCTACACCTTC. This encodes CASTSDSYGYTF.